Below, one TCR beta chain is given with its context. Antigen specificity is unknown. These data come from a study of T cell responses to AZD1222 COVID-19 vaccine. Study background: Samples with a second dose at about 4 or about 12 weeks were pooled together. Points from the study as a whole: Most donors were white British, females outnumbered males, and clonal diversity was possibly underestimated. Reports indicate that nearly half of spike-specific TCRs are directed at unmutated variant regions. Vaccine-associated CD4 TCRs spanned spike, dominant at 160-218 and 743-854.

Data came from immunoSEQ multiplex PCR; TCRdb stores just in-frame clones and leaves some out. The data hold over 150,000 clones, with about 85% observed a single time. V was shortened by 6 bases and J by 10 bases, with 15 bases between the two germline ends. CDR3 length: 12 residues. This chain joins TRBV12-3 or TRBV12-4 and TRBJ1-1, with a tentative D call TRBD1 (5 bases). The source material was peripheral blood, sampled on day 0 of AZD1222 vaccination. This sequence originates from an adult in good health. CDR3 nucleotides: TGTGCCAGCAGCCCCCGGGAGAGGGGAGCTTTCTTT. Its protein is CASSPRERGAFF.